This T cell receptor (beta chain) was observed in a study of response to subunit inactivated influenza vaccine. General study results and limits: The authors offered the suggestion that each seasonal influenza vaccination recruits few new T cells.

The CDR3 runs 13 residues. Unmatched junction bases numbered 5, after V lost 5 bases and J lost 8 bases. Germline V CDR1 and CDR2: SGHTA, FQGTGA. TCRdb independently ran MiXCR on the RT-PCR reads; one entry per CDR3 protein. The table shows roughly 700,000 distinct CDR3 sequences, with approximately 15% occurring only once. With regard to this clonotype: The target antigen is unknown.

This rearrangement joins TRBV7-3 to TRBJ2-1; the match to TRBD1 covers 8 bases. Material: PBMCs from blood, obtained roughly 12 days after vaccination. The source of this sequence is a man in his fifties or sixties who received an inactivated influenza vaccine. CDR3 region: CASSPTGGDEQFF. The CDR3 bases are TGTGCCAGCAGCCCAACAGGGGGTGATGAGCAGTTCTTC.